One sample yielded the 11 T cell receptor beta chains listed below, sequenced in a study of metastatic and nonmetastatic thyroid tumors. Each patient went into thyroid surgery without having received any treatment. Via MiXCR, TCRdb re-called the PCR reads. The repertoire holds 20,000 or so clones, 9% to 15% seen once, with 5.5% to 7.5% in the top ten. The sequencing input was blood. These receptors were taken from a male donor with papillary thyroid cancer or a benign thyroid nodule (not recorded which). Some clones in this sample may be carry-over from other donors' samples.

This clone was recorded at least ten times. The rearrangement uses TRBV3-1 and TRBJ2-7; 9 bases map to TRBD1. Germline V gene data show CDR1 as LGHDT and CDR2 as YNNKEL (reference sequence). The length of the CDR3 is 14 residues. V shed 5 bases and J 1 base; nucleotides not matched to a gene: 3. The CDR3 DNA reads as TGTGCCAGCAGCACCGGGACAGGGTCCTACGAGCAGTACTTC. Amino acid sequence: CASSTGTGSYEQYF.

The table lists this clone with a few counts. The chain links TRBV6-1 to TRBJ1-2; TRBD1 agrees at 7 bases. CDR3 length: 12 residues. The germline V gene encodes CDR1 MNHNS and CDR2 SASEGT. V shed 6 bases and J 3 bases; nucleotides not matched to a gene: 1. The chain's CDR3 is CASSDRDYGYTF. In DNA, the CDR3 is TGTGCCAGCAGCGACAGGGACTATGGCTACACCTTC.

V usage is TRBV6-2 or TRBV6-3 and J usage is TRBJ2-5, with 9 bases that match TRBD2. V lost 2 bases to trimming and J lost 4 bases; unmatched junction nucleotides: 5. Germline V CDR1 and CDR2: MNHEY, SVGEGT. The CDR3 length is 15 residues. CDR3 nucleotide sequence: TGTGCCAGCAGTTACACCTTAGCGGGGGTAGAGACCCAGTACTTC. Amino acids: CASSYTLAGVETQYF.

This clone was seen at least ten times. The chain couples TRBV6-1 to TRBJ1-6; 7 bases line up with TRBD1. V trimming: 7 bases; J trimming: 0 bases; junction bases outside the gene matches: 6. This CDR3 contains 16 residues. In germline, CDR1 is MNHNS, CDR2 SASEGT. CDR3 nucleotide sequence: TGTGCCAGCAAAGCCCGGGACAGCTCCTATAATTCACCCCTCCACTTT. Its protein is CASKARDSSYNSPLHF.

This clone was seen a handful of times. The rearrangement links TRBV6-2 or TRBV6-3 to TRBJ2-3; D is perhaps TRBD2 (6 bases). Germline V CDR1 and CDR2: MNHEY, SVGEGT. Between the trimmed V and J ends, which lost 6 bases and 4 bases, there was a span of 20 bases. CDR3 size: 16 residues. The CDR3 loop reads CASREHSGGSADTQYF. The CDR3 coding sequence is TGTGCCAGCAGGGAACATAGCGGTGGATCTGCAGATACGCAGTATTTT.

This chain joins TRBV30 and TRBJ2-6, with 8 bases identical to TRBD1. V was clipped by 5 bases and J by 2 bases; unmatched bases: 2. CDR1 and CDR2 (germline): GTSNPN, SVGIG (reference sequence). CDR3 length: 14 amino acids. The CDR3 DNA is TGTGCCTGGGGGACAGGCGCTGGGGCCAACGTCCTGACTTTC. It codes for CAWGTGAGANVLTF.

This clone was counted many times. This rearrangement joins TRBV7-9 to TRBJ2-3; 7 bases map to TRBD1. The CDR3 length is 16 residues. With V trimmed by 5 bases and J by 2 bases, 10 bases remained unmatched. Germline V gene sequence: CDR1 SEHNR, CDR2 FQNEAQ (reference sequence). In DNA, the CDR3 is TGTGCCAGCAGCCGACAGGGTGTGGGGATCACAGATACGCAGTATTTT. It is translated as CASSRQGVGITDTQYF.

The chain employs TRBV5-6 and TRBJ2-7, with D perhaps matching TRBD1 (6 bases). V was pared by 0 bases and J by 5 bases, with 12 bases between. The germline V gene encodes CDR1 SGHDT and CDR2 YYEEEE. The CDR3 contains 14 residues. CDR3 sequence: CASSLAGAINEQYF. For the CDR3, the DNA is TGTGCCAGCAGCTTGGCAGGGGCCATTAACGAGCAGTACTTC.

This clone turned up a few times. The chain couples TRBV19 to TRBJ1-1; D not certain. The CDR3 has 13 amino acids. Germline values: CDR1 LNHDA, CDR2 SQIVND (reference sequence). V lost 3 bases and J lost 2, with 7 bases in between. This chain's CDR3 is CASSISGNTEAFF. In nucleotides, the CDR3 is TGTGCCAGTAGTATTAGTGGAAACACTGAAGCTTTCTTT.

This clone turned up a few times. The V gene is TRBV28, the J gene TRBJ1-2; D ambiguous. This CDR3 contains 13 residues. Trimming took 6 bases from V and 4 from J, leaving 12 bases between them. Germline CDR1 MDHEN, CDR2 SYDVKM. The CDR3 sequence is CASRYGWGYGYTF. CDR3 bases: TGTGCCAGCAGGTACGGATGGGGCTATGGCTACACCTTC.

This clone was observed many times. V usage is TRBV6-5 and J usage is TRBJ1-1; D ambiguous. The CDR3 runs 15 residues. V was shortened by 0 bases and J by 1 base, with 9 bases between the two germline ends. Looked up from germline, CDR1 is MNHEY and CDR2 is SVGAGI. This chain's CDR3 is CASSYSLDANTEAFF. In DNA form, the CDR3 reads TGTGCCAGCAGTTACTCCCTCGACGCGAACACTGAAGCTTTCTTT.